The clone carrying this TCR beta chain was detected ten times or more. These data originate in a study of T cells of healthy individuals. A single record per CDR3 protein comes from TCRdb applying MiXCR to the 5' RACE reads. The sample includes approximately 52,000 distinct CDR3 sequences, approximately 15% seen only once; the top ten take 15% to 20%. The origin of this receptor is a human donor in good health.

The CDR3 DNA is TGTGCCAGCAGCGTAGAGGGCAGGGGGCGCGCAGATACGCAGTATTTT. Amino acids: CASSVEGRGRADTQYF. This sequence joins TRBV9 and TRBJ2-3, with TRBD1 identical over 8 bases. CDR3 length equals 16 residues. V lost 0 bases, J lost 4 bases, and 7 bases stayed unmatched. CDR1 SGDLS and CDR2 YYNGEE come from the germline V gene.